This T cell receptor (beta chain) was captured by sequencing in a study of T-cell reconstitution after alpha-beta-depleted transplantation in children. Trimming stripped 1 base from V and 0 bases from J, with 7 bases between. Germline V gene sequence: CDR1 MDHEN, CDR2 SYDVKM. The CDR3 runs 16 residues. Details on this clonotype: Antigen: not known.

During its preparation, the TCRbeta library received unique molecular identifiers. Each CDR3 protein is one row after TCRdb ran MiXCR on the PCR reads. In the table there are a few hundred thousand distinct CDR3 sequences, roughly 25% of which are singletons. Study-wide findings and caveats: At day 60, the high TCRbeta diversity found in some patients originated from recipient T cells and thymic progenitors that had survived. At one year after transplant, newly produced T cells mostly accounted for T-cell counts and diversity. Reports say that about two months after transplant, the alpha-beta T cells came out of several hundred graft clones that had expanded.

The V gene is TRBV28, the J gene TRBJ2-6; no definite D call. Sequencing was performed on PBMCs, mostly from graft donor cells, taken 360 days after TCRalphabeta/CD19-depleted stem cell transplant. This receptor was obtained from a female patient between 2 and 15 years old who had a stem cell transplant for congenital amegakaryocytic thrombocytopenia, so the T cells may come from the graft donor. CDR3 coding DNA: TGTGCCAGCAGTTTATATCTGGGCTCTGGGGCCAACGTCCTGACTTTC. Encoded protein: CASSLYLGSGANVLTF.